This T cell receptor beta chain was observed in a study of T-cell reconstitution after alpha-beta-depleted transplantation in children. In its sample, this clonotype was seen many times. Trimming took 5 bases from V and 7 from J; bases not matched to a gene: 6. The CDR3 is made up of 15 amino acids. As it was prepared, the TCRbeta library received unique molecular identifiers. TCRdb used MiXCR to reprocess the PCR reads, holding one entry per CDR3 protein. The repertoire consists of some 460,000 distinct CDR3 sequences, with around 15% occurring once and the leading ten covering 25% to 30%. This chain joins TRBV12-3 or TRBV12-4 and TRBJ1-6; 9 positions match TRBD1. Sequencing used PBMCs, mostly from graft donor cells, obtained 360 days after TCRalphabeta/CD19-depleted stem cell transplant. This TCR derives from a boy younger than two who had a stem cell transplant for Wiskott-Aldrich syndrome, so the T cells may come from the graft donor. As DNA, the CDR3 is TGTGCCAGCAGTCCGGGACAGGGTCAAAATTCACCCCTCCACTTT. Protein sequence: CASSPGQGQNSPLHF.